Presented here are 16 T cell receptor beta chains from one specimen sequenced in a study of sequential checkpoint blockade in melanoma. Repertoires were generated with immunoSEQ multiplex PCR, while TCRdb's copy carries only in-frame clones and drops some. The sample includes approximately 22,000 clones, 82% seen only once; the top ten take about 9.9%. This sample's treatment: randomized to nivolumab then ipilimumab (arm A) or the reverse (arm B). Sample: CD8+ T cells sorted from blood (inferred from file names), taken from a patient given nivolumab and ipilimumab in sequence. The source of these receptors is a human donor with melanoma.

The CDR3 nucleotides read TGTGCCAGCAGCTTGACAGGGGGCAAGACTGAAGCTTTCTTT. It translates to CASSLTGGKTEAFF. V and J are TRBV7-9 and TRBJ1-1, with 10 bases aligning to TRBD1. Per the germline V gene, CDR1 is SEHNR and CDR2 is FQNEAQ (reference sequence). The CDR3 covers 14 residues. The J segment lost 5 bases and the V segment lost 3 bases, leaving 3 bases of the junction unmatched.

The chain carries TRBV23-1 and TRBJ1-4; unclear D gene. TRBV23-1 is reported as an ORF; its role is uncertain. V was clipped by 4 bases and J by 8 bases, with 8 bases between them. The CDR3 is 12 residues long. The CDR3 nucleotides read TGCGCCAGCAGTCTTGAGACAGAAAAACTGTTTTTT. This sequence encodes CASSLETEKLFF.

This sequence joins TRBV28 and TRBJ2-7; 9 bases map to TRBD2. CDR3 length: 16 amino acids. Germline CDR1 is MDHEN and CDR2 is SYDVKM. The ends lost 5 bases at V and 0 bases at J; junction bases unmatched: 8. The CDR3 reads CASSPISGRTSYEQYF. The CDR3 DNA follows: TGTGCCAGCAGTCCCATCAGCGGGAGGACCTCCTACGAGCAGTACTTC.

The V gene is TRBV19, the J gene TRBJ1-5, with D unclear. Germline V gene data show CDR1 as LNHDA and CDR2 as SQIVND (reference sequence). This CDR3 contains 17 residues. The V end lost 5 bases, the J end lost 0 bases, and 17 bases lay between the germline ends. The CDR3 protein is CASSVEEALYSNQPQHF. The DNA for the CDR3 is TGTGCCAGTAGTGTTGAAGAGGCTTTATATAGCAATCAGCCCCAGCATTTT.

CDR3 protein: CASSLRAGGSGTQYF. CDR3 bases: TGTGCCAGCAGCTTAAGAGCGGGAGGGTCCGGGACCCAGTACTTC. V and J are TRBV7-9 and TRBJ2-5; 10 nucleotides match TRBD2. The germline gives CDR1 SEHNR, CDR2 FQNEAQ (reference sequence). V trimming: 2 bases; J trimming: 7 bases; junction bases outside the gene matches: 7. This CDR3 contains 15 residues.

The J gene is TRBJ1-2, the V gene TRBV7-2, with TRBD1 identical over 8 bases. Germline CDR1 is SGHTA and CDR2 is FQGNSA. V dropped 0 bases and J dropped 5; count of bases not matched to a gene: 2. CDR3 length: 14 amino acids. CDR3 protein: CASSLADRGYGYTF. The CDR3 DNA reads TGTGCCAGCAGCTTAGCTGACAGGGGATATGGCTACACCTTC. Complete variable domain (other parts from reference TRBV7-2 and TRBJ1-2): GAGVSQSPSNKVTEKGKDVELRCDPISGHTALYWYRQSLGQGLEFLIYFQGNSAPDKSGLPSDRFSAERTGGSVSTLTIQRTQQEDSAVYLCASSLADRGYGYTFGSGTRLTVV.

This clone was counted between two and nine times. This chain connects TRBV30 to TRBJ2-1, with 10 bases aligning to TRBD2. CDR1 is GTSNPN and CDR2 is SVGIG in the germline V gene (reference sequence). J gave up 14 bases and V 0 bases, and 4 bases lay outside the gene matches. The CDR3 is 12 amino acids. CDR3 residues: CAWSVLSGRKFF. Written as DNA, the CDR3 is TGTGCCTGGAGTGTACTTAGCGGGAGGAAGTTCTTC.

The genes are TRBV6-4 and TRBJ1-5, with TRBD1 matching over 7 bases. The germline gives CDR1 MRHNA, CDR2 SNTAGT. J gave up 4 bases and V 0 bases, and 12 bases lay outside the gene matches. This CDR3 contains 18 residues. CDR3 region: CASSDSWAGGQANQPQHF. CDR3 nucleotide sequence: TGTGCCAGCAGTGACTCATGGGCAGGGGGTCAGGCTAATCAGCCCCAGCATTTT.

V and J are TRBV6-6 and TRBJ2-7, with D possibly being TRBD2 (6 bases). There are 13 residues in the CDR3. The germline CDR1 and CDR2 sequences are MNHNY and SVGAGI (reference sequence). Trimming stripped 3 bases from V and 5 bases from J, with 11 bases between. The CDR3 region is CASSYRLGHEQYF. DNA of the CDR3: TGTGCCAGCAGTTATCGACTAGGTCACGAGCAGTACTTC.

The chain recombines TRBV28 with TRBJ1-5; a possible D gene is TRBD1 (5 bases). V was cut by 2 bases and J by 5 bases, with 10 bases left in between. CDR1 is MDHEN, CDR2 SYDVKM, per germline. The CDR3 has 14 amino acids. CDR3 sequence reads: CASSLGGGDQPQHF. The CDR3 DNA reads TGTGCCAGCAGTTTAGGGGGAGGGGATCAGCCCCAGCATTTT. Drawing the rest from reference TRBV28 and TRBJ1-5, the complete variable domain is DVKVTQSSRYLVKRTGEKVFLECVQDMDHENMFWYRQDPGLGLRLIYFSYDVKMKEKGDIPEGYSVSREKKERFSLILESASTNQTSMYLCASSLGGGDQPQHFGDGTRLSIL.

There are a few counts of this clone. The V and J genes are TRBV2 and TRBJ2-3, with a tentative D call TRBD2 (6 bases). V was cut by 6 bases and J by 2 bases, with 15 bases left in between. Germline CDR1 and CDR2: SNHLY and FYNNEI. This CDR3 is 15 amino acids long. The CDR3 region is CASRGSSAHTDTQYF. The CDR3 DNA reads as TGTGCCAGCAGGGGATCTAGCGCCCACACAGATACGCAGTATTTT. Full variable domain (outside the CDR3, taken from reference TRBV2 and TRBJ2-3): EPEVTQTPSHQVTQMGQEVILRCVPISNHLYFYWYRQILGQKVEFLVSFYNNEISEKSEIFDDQFSVERPDGSNFTLKIRSTKLEDSAMYFCASRGSSAHTDTQYFGPGTRLTVL.

The chain recombines TRBV28 with TRBJ2-2; TRBD1 matches at 10 bases. The CDR3 totals 13 residues. Germline lookup yields CDR1 MDHEN and CDR2 SYDVKM. Trimming cost V 7 bases and J 6 bases; bases outside gene matches: 2. The CDR3, as DNA: TGTGCCAGCAAGACAGGGGGCCCCGGGGAGCTGTTTTTT. Protein sequence: CASKTGGPGELFF.

The chain combines TRBV28 with TRBJ1-2; D might be TRBD1 (6 bases). This CDR3 comprises 14 residues. Trimming shortened V by 4 bases and J by 7 bases, and 16 bases separated the two germline ends. Germline V gene lookup returns CDR1 MDHEN and CDR2 SYDVKM. CDR3 protein: CASSYVSGGLGYTF. For the CDR3, the DNA is TGTGCCAGCAGTTACGTCAGCGGGGGGCTTGGCTACACCTTC.

The V call is TRBV29-1, the J call TRBJ1-1, with D perhaps TRBD1 (5 bases). V lost 5 bases to trimming and J lost 0 bases, with 13 bases between them. This CDR3 is 14 amino acids long. In germline, CDR1 is SQVTM, CDR2 ANQGSEA. The CDR3 nucleotides read TGCAGCGTTAGGGGTCAGCTTATGAACACTGAAGCTTTCTTT. Translation gives CSVRGQLMNTEAFF. The entire variable domain, with the rest obtained from reference TRBV29-1 and TRBJ1-1, is as follows: SAVISQKPSRDICQRGTSLTIQCQVDSQVTMMFWYRQQPGQSLTLIATANQGSEATYESGFVIDKFPISRPNLTFSTLTVSNMSPEDSSIYLCSVRGQLMNTEAFFGQGTRLTVV.

This chain joins TRBV28 and TRBJ1-2; D perhaps matches TRBD1 (5 bases). Trimming took off 2 bases at V and 6 bases at J, with 16 bases between the two ends. CDR1 is MDHEN, CDR2 SYDVKM, per germline. The CDR3 runs to 15 residues. As DNA, the CDR3 is TGTGCCAGCAGTTTAAATTGGGGGGGAATGGATGGCTACACCTTC. It is translated as CASSLNWGGMDGYTF.

This sequence joins TRBV7-9 and TRBJ1-3, with D perhaps TRBD1 (6 bases). CDR1 is SEHNR, CDR2 FQNEAQ, per germline (reference sequence). Trimming removed 5 bases at V and 0 bases at J, with 11 bases between. The CDR3 runs to 15 residues. The CDR3 protein is CASSPDRPSGNTIYF. Written as DNA, the CDR3 is TGTGCCAGCAGCCCAGACAGGCCCTCTGGAAACACCATATATTTT.